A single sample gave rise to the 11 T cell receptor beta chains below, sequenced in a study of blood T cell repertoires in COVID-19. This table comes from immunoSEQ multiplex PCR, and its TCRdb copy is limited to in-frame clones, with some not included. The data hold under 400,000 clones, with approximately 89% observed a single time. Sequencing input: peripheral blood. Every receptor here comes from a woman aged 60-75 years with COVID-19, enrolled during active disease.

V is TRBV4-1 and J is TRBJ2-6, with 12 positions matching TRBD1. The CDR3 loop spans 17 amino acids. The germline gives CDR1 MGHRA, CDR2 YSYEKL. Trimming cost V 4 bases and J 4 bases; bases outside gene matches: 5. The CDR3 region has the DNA TGCGCCAGCAGCCGGGGACAGGGGGCGCAGGGGGCCAACGTCCTGACTTTC. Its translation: CASSRGQGAQGANVLTF.

The CDR3 region is CASSQDGQGSNQPQHF. DNA of the CDR3: TGTGCCAGCAGCCAAGATGGGCAGGGAAGCAATCAGCCCCAGCATTTT. The gene calls are TRBV4-2 and TRBJ1-5; weak D call: TRBD1 (5 bases). Trimming removed 0 bases from V and 1 base from J, with 10 bases in between. Germline CDR1 reads LGHNA; CDR2 reads YNFKEQ. The CDR3 loop spans 16 amino acids.

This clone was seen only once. The CDR3 reads CASSPDSRPLYEQYF. CDR3 nucleotides: TGTGCCAGCTCACCAGACAGCCGGCCCCTCTACGAGCAGTACTTC. This chain connects TRBV18 to TRBJ2-7; weak D call: TRBD1 (5 bases). The V gene lost 2 bases and the J gene lost 3 bases, with 14 bases spanning the gap. CDR1 is KGHSH and CDR2 is LQKENI in the germline V gene. CDR3 length equals 15 residues.

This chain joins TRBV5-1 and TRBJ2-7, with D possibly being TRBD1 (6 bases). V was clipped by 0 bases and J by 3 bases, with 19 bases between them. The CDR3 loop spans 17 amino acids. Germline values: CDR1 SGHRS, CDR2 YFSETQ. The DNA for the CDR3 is TGCGCCAGCAGCTTGGTAGCCACAGGGCATACATACTACGAGCAGTACTTC. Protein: CASSLVATGHTYYEQYF. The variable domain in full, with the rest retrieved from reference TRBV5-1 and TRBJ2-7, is KAGVTQTPRYLIKTRGQQVTLSCSPISGHRSVSWYQQTPGQGLQFLFEYFSETQRNKGNFPGRFSGRQFSNSRSEMNVSTLELGDSALYLCASSLVATGHTYYEQYFGPGTRLTVT.

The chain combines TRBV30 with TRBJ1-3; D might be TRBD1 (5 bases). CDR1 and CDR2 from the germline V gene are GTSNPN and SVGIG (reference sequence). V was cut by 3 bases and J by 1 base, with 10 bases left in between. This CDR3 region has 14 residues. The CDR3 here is CAWRPRESGNTIYF. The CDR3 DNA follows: TGTGCCTGGAGGCCCAGGGAATCTGGAAACACCATATATTTT.

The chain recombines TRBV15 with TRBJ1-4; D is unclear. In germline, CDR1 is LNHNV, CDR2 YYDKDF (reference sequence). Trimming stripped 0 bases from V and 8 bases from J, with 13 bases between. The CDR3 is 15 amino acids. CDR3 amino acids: CATSRDGGGLEKLFF. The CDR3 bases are TGTGCCACCAGCAGAGACGGAGGCGGGTTAGAAAAACTGTTTTTT.

The CDR3 sequence: CASSAWQGNTIYF. The CDR3 region has the DNA TGCGCCAGCAGTGCATGGCAGGGAAACACCATATATTTT. The chain is built from TRBV10-1 and TRBJ1-3; D not resolved. The germline CDR1 and CDR2 sequences are WNHNN and SYGVQD (reference sequence). V was clipped by 4 bases and J by 4 bases, with 8 bases between them. This CDR3 has 13 residues.

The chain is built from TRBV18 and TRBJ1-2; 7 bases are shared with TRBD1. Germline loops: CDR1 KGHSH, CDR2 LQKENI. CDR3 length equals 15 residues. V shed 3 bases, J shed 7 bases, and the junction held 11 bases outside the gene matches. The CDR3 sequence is CASSPGTGTAPGYTF. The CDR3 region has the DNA TGTGCCAGCTCACCGGGAACCGGGACAGCCCCTGGCTACACCTTC.

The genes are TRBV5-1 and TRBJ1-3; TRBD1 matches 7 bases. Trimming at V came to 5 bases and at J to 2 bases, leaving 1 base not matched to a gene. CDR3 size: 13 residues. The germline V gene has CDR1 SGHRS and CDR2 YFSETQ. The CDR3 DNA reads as TGCGCCAGCAGACAGGGGACTGGAAACACCATATATTTT. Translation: CASRQGTGNTIYF.

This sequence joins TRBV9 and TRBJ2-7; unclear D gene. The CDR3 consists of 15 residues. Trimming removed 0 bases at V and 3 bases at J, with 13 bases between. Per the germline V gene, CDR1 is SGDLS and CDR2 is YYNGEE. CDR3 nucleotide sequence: TGTGCCAGCAGCGTAGAGAGTTACTCATACTACGAGCAGTACTTC. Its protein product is CASSVESYSYYEQYF.

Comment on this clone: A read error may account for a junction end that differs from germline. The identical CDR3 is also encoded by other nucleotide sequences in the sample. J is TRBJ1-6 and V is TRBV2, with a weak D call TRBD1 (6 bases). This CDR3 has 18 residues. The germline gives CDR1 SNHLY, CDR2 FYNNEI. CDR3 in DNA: TGTGCCAGCAGTCCCGGGACATTCCTCCGCTCCTACAATTCACCCCTCCACTTT. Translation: CASSPGTFLRSYNSPLHF. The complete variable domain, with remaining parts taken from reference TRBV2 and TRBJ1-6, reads EPEVTQTPSHQVTQMGQEVILRCVPISNHLYFYWYRQILGQKVEFLVSFYNNEISEKSEIFDDQFSVERPDGSNFTLKIRSTKLEDSAMYFCASSPGTFLRSYNSPLHFGNGTRLTVT.